This T cell receptor (beta chain) was identified in a study of blood T cell repertoires in COVID-19. The CDR3 consists of 11 residues. Trimming stripped 6 bases from V and 4 bases from J, with 7 bases between. A note on this clone: The same CDR3 is also encoded by other DNA sequences in this sample.

Recovered status applied to Cohort 3 donors who had two consecutive negative PCRs. It also applied to those with clearance or with symptom resolution. The data were produced by immunoSEQ multiplex PCR, yet TCRdb's version contains in-frame clones alone and is incomplete. This table has approximately 150,000 clones, under 90% appearing once. This chain connects TRBV12-3 or TRBV12-4 to TRBJ2-7; D is uncertain. The clonotype originates from a man in his sixties who had recovered from COVID-19. The sample was PBMCs or T cells enriched from blood (not recorded which). The CDR3 nucleotides read TGTGCCAGCAGGCGAGGATACGAGCAGTACTTC. Its translation is CASRRGYEQYF.